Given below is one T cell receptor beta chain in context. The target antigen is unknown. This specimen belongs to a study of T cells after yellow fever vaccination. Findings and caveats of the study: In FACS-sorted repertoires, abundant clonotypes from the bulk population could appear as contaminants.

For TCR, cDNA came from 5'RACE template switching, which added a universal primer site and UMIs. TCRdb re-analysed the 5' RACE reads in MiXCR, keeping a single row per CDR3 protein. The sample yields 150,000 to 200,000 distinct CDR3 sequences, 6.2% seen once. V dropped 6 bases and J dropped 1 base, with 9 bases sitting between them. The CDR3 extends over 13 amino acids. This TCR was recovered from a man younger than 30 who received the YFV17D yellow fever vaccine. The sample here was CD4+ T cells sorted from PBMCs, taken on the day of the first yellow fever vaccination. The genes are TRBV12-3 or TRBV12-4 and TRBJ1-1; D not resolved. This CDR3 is CASRPAGNTEAFF. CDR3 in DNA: TGTGCCAGCAGGCCGGCGGGGAACACTGAAGCTTTCTTT.